This T cell receptor (beta chain) originates from a study of technical replicates of blood from a few donors. The CDR3 length is 12 residues. CDR1 MNHEY and CDR2 SVGAGI come from the germline V gene. Between the trimmed V and J ends, which lost 3 bases and 6 bases, there was a span of 9 bases. The data were produced by immunoSEQ multiplex PCR, yet TCRdb's version contains in-frame clones alone and is incomplete. The sample carries 65,000 to 85,000 clones, approximately 96% recorded once. Sequences were obtained from T cells isolated from PBMCs. The rearrangement links TRBV6-5 to TRBJ2-7; possible D gene TRBD1, 5 bases. The sequence came from a human donor in good health. CDR3 loop: CASSYTGFEQYF. The CDR3 DNA reads as TGTGCCAGCAGTTATACAGGATTCGAGCAGTACTTC.